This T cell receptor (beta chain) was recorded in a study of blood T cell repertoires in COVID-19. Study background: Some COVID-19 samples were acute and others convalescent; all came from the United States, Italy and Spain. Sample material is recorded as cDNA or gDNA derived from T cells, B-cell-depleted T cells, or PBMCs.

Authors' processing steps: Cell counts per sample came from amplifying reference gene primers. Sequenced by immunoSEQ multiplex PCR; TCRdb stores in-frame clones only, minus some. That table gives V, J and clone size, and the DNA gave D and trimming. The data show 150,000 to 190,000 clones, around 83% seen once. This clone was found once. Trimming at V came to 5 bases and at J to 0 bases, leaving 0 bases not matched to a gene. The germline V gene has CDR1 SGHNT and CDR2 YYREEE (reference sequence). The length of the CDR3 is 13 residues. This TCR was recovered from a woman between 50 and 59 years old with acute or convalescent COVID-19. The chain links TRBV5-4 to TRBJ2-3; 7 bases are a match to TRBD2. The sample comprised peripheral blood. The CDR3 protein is CASRGGSTDTQYF. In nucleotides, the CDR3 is TGTGCCAGCAGGGGAGGGAGCACAGATACGCAGTATTTT.